This T cell receptor (beta chain) came from a study of OX40 agonist ivuxolimab in advanced cancers. Trimming took 4 bases from V and 4 from J; bases not matched to a gene: 9. Germline V gene sequence: CDR1 SGHRS, CDR2 YFSETQ. This CDR3 is built from 15 residues. Repertoires were generated with immunoSEQ multiplex PCR, while TCRdb's copy carries only in-frame clones and drops some. The table lists more than 50,000 clones, roughly 92% of them singletons. This sequence was found in an adult with an advanced solid tumor such as melanoma, head and neck, liver or kidney cancer. This rearrangement joins TRBV5-1 to TRBJ2-7; 9 nucleotides align to TRBD1. Sample: CD4+ or CD8+ T cells sorted from blood, taken in a trial of the OX40 agonist ivuxolimab. The CDR3 is CASSPSRTGDYEQYF. CDR3 coding DNA: TGCGCCAGCAGCCCGAGTCGGACAGGGGATTACGAGCAGTACTTC.